The 27 T cell receptor beta chains listed next were all sequenced from one sample in a study of cytomegalovirus exposure and HLA in healthy donors. This PCR relied on a set of 60 Vbeta primers and 13 Jbeta primers. Here immunoSEQ multiplex PCR was the method, and the copy in TCRdb shows in-frame clones only, minus some. The sample yields 200,000 or so clones, 65% to 85% seen once. The sequencing sample was made of PBMCs. The receptor set was obtained from a boy younger than 10 in good health and CMV-seronegative.

The chain employs TRBV7-2 and TRBJ2-1; weak D call: TRBD2 (6 bases). The germline CDR1 and CDR2 sequences are SGHTA and FQGNSA. V lost 2 bases, J lost 3 bases, and 14 bases lay in between. The CDR3 covers 16 residues. The CDR3 DNA follows: TGTGCCAGCAGCTTAATCCAGCGGGCGTTCTACAATGAGCAGTTCTTC. Amino acid sequence: CASSLIQRAFYNEQFF.

This chain links TRBV13 with TRBJ2-1; D possibly corresponds to TRBD2 (7 bases). This CDR3 contains 13 residues. Per the germline V gene, CDR1 is PRHDT and CDR2 is FYEKMQ (reference sequence). V lost 6 bases to trimming and J lost 7 bases, with 13 bases between them. CDR3 DNA sequence: TGTGCCAGCAGGTGGGAGGGGGAAAATGAGCAGTTCTTC. As protein: CASRWEGENEQFF. The complete variable domain, with remaining parts taken from reference TRBV13 and TRBJ2-1, reads AAGVIQSPRHLIKEKRETATLKCYPIPRHDTVYWYQQGPGQDPQFLISFYEKMQSDKGSIPDRFSAQQFSDYHSELNMSSLELGDSALYFCASRWEGENEQFFGPGTRLTVL.

The rearrangement joins TRBV7-2 to TRBJ2-3; D might be TRBD1 (6 bases). Germline loops: CDR1 SGHTA, CDR2 FQGNSA. The CDR3 is 12 residues long. V lost 3 bases to trimming and J lost 10 bases, with 11 bases between them. The CDR3 sequence: CASSLGAGAQYF. CDR3 DNA sequence: TGTGCCAGCAGCTTGGGGGCTGGGGCGCAGTATTTT.

As for this clone: Germline and junction disagree at one end, which may indicate a read error. The sample carries other DNA sequences with the same CDR3. The CDR3 DNA reads as TGCGCCAGCAGCTTGGAGTATCAGGGGAAAAACATCCAGTACTTC. Protein product: CASSLEYQGKNIQYF. V and J are TRBV5-1 and TRBJ2-4; possible D gene TRBD1, 6 bases. This CDR3 spans 15 amino acids. Per germline, CDR1 SGHRS and CDR2 YFSETQ.

The CDR3 DNA sequence: TGTGCCAGCAGTGCGTATACCGGGACTGACAATGAAAAACTGTTTTTT. Translating it yields CASSAYTGTDNEKLFF. The genes are TRBV25-1 and TRBJ1-4; a weak D match, TRBD1 (5 bases). Germline V lookup: CDR1 MGHDK, CDR2 SYGVNS. The CDR3 length is 16 residues. The V end lost 4 bases, the J end lost 5 bases, and 17 bases lay between the germline ends.

This chain connects TRBV5-1 to TRBJ2-1; no firm D call. V lost 5 bases and J lost 0, with 12 bases in between. The germline V gene encodes CDR1 SGHRS and CDR2 YFSETQ. CDR3 size: 15 residues. As DNA, the CDR3 is TGCGCCAGCAGAGACCTAGATCACTCCTACAATGAGCAGTTCTTC. It specifies CASRDLDHSYNEQFF.

The chain recombines TRBV27 with TRBJ2-7; D possibly corresponds to TRBD2 (6 bases). Germline CDR1 MNHEY, CDR2 SMNVEV (reference sequence). Trimming left V 6 bases short and J 1 base short, with 10 bases between. CDR3 length: 13 amino acids. The CDR3, as DNA: TGTGCCAGCAGCGGGGGACCTTCCTACGAGCAGTACTTC. Residues: CASSGGPSYEQYF.

The chain links TRBV15 to TRBJ1-6; 8 nucleotides align to TRBD1. CDR3 length equals 15 residues. Germline CDR1 is LNHNV and CDR2 is YYDKDF (reference sequence). After removal of 3 bases from V and 10 bases from J, the junction contained 8 bases not matched to a gene. The DNA of the CDR3 is TGTGCCACCAGCAGGGAACAGGGGGGAAGGTCACCCCTCCACTTT. Protein product: CATSREQGGRSPLHF.

This chain links TRBV27 with TRBJ1-2; a weak D match, TRBD1 (6 bases). The germline CDR1 and CDR2 sequences are MNHEY and SMNVEV (reference sequence). V lost 6 bases to trimming and J lost 8 bases, with 22 bases between them. The CDR3 length is 15 residues. CDR3 in DNA: TGTGCCAGCAGGGCAAATAGGGGGTTATACGGCGGCTACACCTTC. Translated: CASRANRGLYGGYTF.

The J gene is TRBJ1-1, the V gene TRBV29-1; D not resolved. There are 11 residues in the CDR3. CDR1 is SQVTM, CDR2 ANQGSEA, per germline. V was shortened by 6 bases and J by 6 bases, with 11 bases between the two germline ends. The CDR3 DNA reads as TGCAGCGTAACCCGGGTTTCTGAAGCTTTCTTT. It encodes CSVTRVSEAFF.

This clone was seen only a few times. The rearrangement uses TRBV25-1 and TRBJ2-3; TRBD2 agrees at 7 bases. Per the germline V gene, CDR1 is MGHDK and CDR2 is SYGVNS. This CDR3 spans 16 amino acids. The trim removed 2 bases at V and 5 bases at J, leaving 10 bases unmatched. The CDR3 protein is CASSEPQRGDGDTQYF. CDR3 DNA sequence: TGTGCCAGCAGTGAACCCCAGCGGGGTGATGGAGATACGCAGTATTTT.

The rearrangement joins TRBV6-1 to TRBJ2-5, with D maybe TRBD1 (5 bases). V was trimmed by 4 bases and J by 6 bases, leaving 12 bases between them. Germline lookup yields CDR1 MNHNS and CDR2 SASEGT. The CDR3 totals 13 residues. The DNA of the CDR3 is TGTGCCAGCAGTGCAGGCAGGGTAAAGACCCAGTACTTC. It is translated as CASSAGRVKTQYF.

This clone was seen a single time. The V call is TRBV5-4, the J call TRBJ2-1; 13 bases map to TRBD2. CDR1 SGHNT and CDR2 YYREEE come from the germline V gene (reference sequence). After removal of 5 bases from V and 10 bases from J, the junction contained 12 bases not matched to a gene. The CDR3 runs to 16 residues. The CDR3, as DNA: TGTGCCAGCAGGAGTACTAGCGGGGGGGCAGAGCCCGAGCAGTTCTTC. It translates to CASRSTSGGAEPEQFF.

The chain links TRBV5-1 to TRBJ2-7; possibly TRBD1 for D (5 bases). The germline CDR1 and CDR2 sequences are SGHRS and YFSETQ. V lost 2 bases, J lost 9 bases, and 12 bases lay in between. CDR3 length: 12 amino acids. CDR3: CASSLDSFSQYF. As DNA, the CDR3 is TGCGCCAGCAGCTTAGACAGCTTCTCGCAGTACTTC.

The chain couples TRBV5-1 to TRBJ2-7; 10 bases match TRBD1. CDR1 is SGHRS and CDR2 is YFSETQ in the germline V gene. The CDR3 runs to 14 residues. V lost 5 bases and J lost 4; bases outside the gene matches: 6. This CDR3 is CASSNGGQGYEQYF. The CDR3 region has the DNA TGCGCCAGCAGTAATGGGGGACAGGGGTACGAGCAGTACTTC.

The rearrangement links TRBV5-1 to TRBJ1-3; tentative D call: TRBD1 (6 bases). The CDR3 is 17 amino acids. In germline, CDR1 is SGHRS, CDR2 YFSETQ. Trimming removed 3 bases from V and 0 bases from J, with 16 bases in between. The CDR3 loop is CASSYSTGLGSGNTIYF. The CDR3 bases are TGCGCCAGCAGCTACTCGACAGGCTTGGGCTCTGGAAACACCATATATTTT.

The chain uses TRBV4-1 and TRBJ1-5; D gene uncertain. This CDR3 contains 16 residues. The germline CDR1 and CDR2 sequences are MGHRA and YSYEKL. Trimming pared 0 bases from V and 0 bases from J, leaving 9 bases between. CDR3: CASSQESVNSNQPQHF. Here the CDR3 DNA reads TGCGCCAGCAGCCAAGAGTCCGTAAATAGCAATCAGCCCCAGCATTTT.

This rearrangement joins TRBV6-5 to TRBJ2-7; TRBD1 might be the D (6 bases). The CDR3 is made up of 14 amino acids. CDR1 MNHEY and CDR2 SVGAGI come from the germline V gene. V lost 2 bases and J lost 3, with 11 bases in between. Here the CDR3 reads CASSYGGDDYEQYF. Written as DNA, the CDR3 is TGTGCCAGCAGTTACGGGGGCGACGACTACGAGCAGTACTTC.

J is TRBJ2-1 and V is TRBV23-1; 7 bases are shared with TRBD1. TRBV23-1 is known as an ORF, though its function is uncertain. V was clipped by 0 bases and J by 5 bases; unmatched bases: 7. The CDR3 runs 16 residues. The DNA for the CDR3 is TGCGCCAGCAGTCAATCGACAGGGACGATCCACAATGAGCAGTTCTTC. Translation gives CASSQSTGTIHNEQFF.

This clone was seen a single time. The rearrangement links TRBV5-6 to TRBJ2-3, with D perhaps TRBD2 (6 bases). The length of the CDR3 is 17 residues. Germline V CDR1 and CDR2: SGHDT, YYEEEE. Trimming took off 4 bases at V and 3 bases at J, with 21 bases between the two ends. The CDR3 DNA reads TGTGCCAGCAGCCATCTGGTTGGGGGGTTCTCAACAGATACGCAGTATTTT. Residues: CASSHLVGGFSTDTQYF.

This clone was found once. The J gene is TRBJ1-2, the V gene TRBV10-3; unclear D gene. The CDR3 spans 14 residues. V shed 4 bases and J shed 1 base, with 10 bases lying between them. CDR1 ENHRY and CDR2 SYGVKD come from the germline V gene. The CDR3 DNA reads TGTGCCATCAGTGGGTCGAGGAGTAACTATGGCTACACCTTC. As protein: CAISGSRSNYGYTF.

The chain is built from TRBV6-1 and TRBJ2-1; the match to TRBD1 covers 7 bases. The germline CDR1 and CDR2 sequences are MNHNS and SASEGT. This CDR3 is 15 amino acids long. Unmatched junction bases numbered 15, after V lost 8 bases and J lost 8 bases. The CDR3 is CASGDAAGGRDEQFF. The CDR3 DNA follows: TGTGCCAGCGGCGACGCGGCAGGGGGTAGGGATGAGCAGTTCTTC.

The chain carries TRBV5-4 and TRBJ1-2; unclear D gene. V gave up 2 bases and J gave up 8 bases, with 16 bases separating them. From germline, CDR1 is SGHNT and CDR2 YYREEE (reference sequence). CDR3 size: 14 residues. The CDR3 DNA is TGTGCCAGCAGCTTCGGTGTCTCCCGAAAGGGCTACACCTTC. Residues: CASSFGVSRKGYTF.

The V call is TRBV28, the J call TRBJ2-5; D is uncertain. This CDR3 is 13 amino acids long. Germline CDR1 reads MDHEN; CDR2 reads SYDVKM. The germline V and J ends were trimmed by 2 bases and 4 bases, with 8 bases remaining between them. The CDR3 coding sequence is TGTGCCAGCAGTTTAGGCATGGTAGAGACCCAGTACTTC. Its translation is CASSLGMVETQYF. The complete variable domain, with remaining parts taken from reference TRBV28 and TRBJ2-5, reads DVKVTQSSRYLVKRTGEKVFLECVQDMDHENMFWYRQDPGLGLRLIYFSYDVKMKEKGDIPEGYSVSREKKERFSLILESASTNQTSMYLCASSLGMVETQYFGPGTRLLVL.

The CDR3: CASSQDARGERELRAQYF. The DNA for the CDR3 is TGCGCCAGCAGCCAAGACGCCCGGGGAGAGCGGGAGCTTCGGGCCCAGTACTTC. The V call is TRBV4-3, the J call TRBJ2-5; 8 bases are a match to TRBD2. CDR1 LGHNA and CDR2 YSLEER come from the germline V gene. The ends lost 0 bases at V and 9 bases at J; junction bases unmatched: 18. This CDR3 spans 18 amino acids.

J is TRBJ2-7 and V is TRBV4-2; TRBD2 matches at 8 bases. CDR1 and CDR2 (germline): LGHNA, YNFKEQ. V dropped 1 base and J dropped 3; count of bases not matched to a gene: 11. The CDR3 extends over 17 amino acids. CDR3 protein: CASSQAISGASFYEQYF. The CDR3 DNA reads as TGTGCCAGCAGCCAAGCGATTAGCGGGGCATCTTTCTACGAGCAGTACTTC.

Here the CDR3 DNA reads TGTGCCTGGGGGACTTCGCTTTGGGATTCACCCCTCCACTTT. This encodes CAWGTSLWDSPLHF. V and J are TRBV30 and TRBJ1-6; D is possibly TRBD1 (5 bases). Trimming took off 5 bases at V and 8 bases at J, with 16 bases between the two ends. CDR3 length equals 14 residues. Germline CDR1 reads GTSNPN; CDR2 reads SVGIG (reference sequence).